Below are 30 T cell receptor beta chains sequenced from a single sample in a study of cytomegalovirus exposure and HLA in healthy donors. In the PCR, 60 Vbeta and 13 Jbeta primers were used. Data came from immunoSEQ multiplex PCR; TCRdb stores just in-frame clones and leaves some out. The data show 120,000 to 150,000 clones, approximately 83% seen once. Sequencing was carried out using PBMCs. The receptors here all came from a woman in her forties in good health and CMV-seronegative.

This clone showed up just a few times. The CDR3 nucleotides are TGTGCCAGCAGTTTTGGGACTAGTAACCGAGAGACCCAGTACTTC. The encoded protein is CASSFGTSNRETQYF. The chain is built from TRBV28 and TRBJ2-5; 8 positions agree with TRBD2. The CDR3 has 15 amino acids. The trim removed 3 bases at V and 4 bases at J, leaving 7 bases unmatched. Germline assignment: CDR1 MDHEN and CDR2 SYDVKM.

The chain has TRBV6-1 and TRBJ2-7; 7 nucleotides match TRBD1. Germline CDR1 MNHNS, CDR2 SASEGT. The CDR3 has 16 amino acids. V gave up 0 bases and J gave up 9 bases; unmatched junction bases: 14. CDR3 bases: TGTGCCAGCAGTGAAGCGGGACAGAGAATACGAGAAGGGCAGTACTTC. Amino acids: CASSEAGQRIREGQYF.

This chain links TRBV7-8 with TRBJ1-6; 9 bases fit TRBD1. There are 15 residues in the CDR3. J was trimmed by 5 bases and V by 2 bases; bases with no gene match: 1. Germline CDR1 is SGHVS and CDR2 is FQNEAQ. Written as DNA, the CDR3 is TGTGCCAGCAGCTTACGGACAGGGGATAATTCACCCCTCCACTTT. It specifies CASSLRTGDNSPLHF. The full variable domain, in which reference TRBV7-8 and TRBJ1-6 provide the parts outside the CDR3, is GAGVSQSPRYKVAKRGQDVALRCDPISGHVSLFWYQQALGQGPEFLTYFQNEAQLDKSGLPSDRFFAERPEGSVSTLKIQRTQQEDSAVYLCASSLRTGDNSPLHFGNGTRLTVT.

This clone was seen a single time. The chain couples TRBV10-2 to TRBJ2-2, with a tentative D call TRBD1 (6 bases). Trimming took 5 bases from V and 0 from J, leaving 13 bases between them. Germline V gene data show CDR1 as WSHSY and CDR2 as SAAADI. CDR3 length equals 16 residues. Here the CDR3 reads CASSTKGTTNTGELFF. Here the CDR3 DNA reads TGCGCCAGCAGTACCAAGGGGACAACGAACACCGGGGAGCTGTTTTTT.

The V call is TRBV4-1, the J call TRBJ2-7, with 12 bases fitting TRBD1. CDR1 and CDR2 (germline): MGHRA, YSYEKL. V lost 4 bases, J lost 5 bases, and 6 bases stayed unmatched. The CDR3 covers 15 residues. In DNA, the CDR3 is TGCGCCAGCAGCCCCCGGGACAGGGGGCAGGACGAGCAGTACTTC. Translation gives CASSPRDRGQDEQYF.

The chain's CDR3 is CACTGQGVHEQYF. CDR3 bases: TGTGCCTGCACGGGACAGGGGGTCCACGAGCAGTACTTC. V usage is TRBV30 and J usage is TRBJ2-7; 11 bases align to TRBD1. V was clipped by 6 bases and J by 5 bases; unmatched bases: 6. The CDR3 consists of 13 residues. CDR1 GTSNPN and CDR2 SVGIG come from the germline V gene (reference sequence).

The V and J genes are TRBV19 and TRBJ2-5; 9 nucleotides line up with TRBD2. Germline CDR1 is LNHDA and CDR2 is SQIVND (reference sequence). Unmatched junction bases numbered 11, after V lost 1 base and J lost 5 bases. This CDR3 region has 17 residues. The CDR3 spells CASSIARGGRAEETQYF. The CDR3, as DNA: TGTGCCAGTAGTATAGCGCGTGGCGGGAGGGCCGAGGAGACCCAGTACTTC.

This clone has only one observation. This chain uses TRBV30 with TRBJ2-2; TRBD1 might be the D (6 bases). Germline assignment: CDR1 GTSNPN and CDR2 SVGIG (reference sequence). This CDR3 spans 16 amino acids. V gave up 0 bases and J gave up 3 bases, with 14 bases separating them. CDR3: CAWSVGMRGYTGELFF. CDR3 sequence (DNA): TGTGCCTGGAGTGTAGGAATGAGGGGGTACACCGGGGAGCTGTTTTTT.

The V gene is TRBV9, the J gene TRBJ1-1; 8 bases are a match to TRBD1. Germline assignment: CDR1 SGDLS and CDR2 YYNGEE. The CDR3 is made up of 16 amino acids. J lost 0 bases, V lost 4 bases, and 8 bases had no gene match. The CDR3 sequence is CASSRQGRSLNTEAFF. In nucleotides, the CDR3 is TGTGCCAGCAGCAGACAGGGGAGGTCCTTGAACACTGAAGCTTTCTTT.

This clone occurred a few times. V gene TRBV28 combines with J gene TRBJ1-1; D is unresolved. V lost 7 bases, J lost 1 base, and 10 bases lay in between. Germline loops: CDR1 MDHEN, CDR2 SYDVKM. The CDR3 is made up of 13 amino acids. The CDR3 DNA follows: TGTGCCAGCACCAGAGCGGGGAACACTGAAGCTTTCTTT. Translated: CASTRAGNTEAFF.

This chain connects TRBV28 to TRBJ1-1, with 7 nucleotides matching TRBD1. CDR3 length: 14 amino acids. Per the germline V gene, CDR1 is MDHEN and CDR2 is SYDVKM. V shed 8 bases, J shed 1 base, and the junction held 7 bases outside the gene matches. The CDR3 nucleotides are TGTGCCAGCGCCCCCGGGACAGAGAACACTGAAGCTTTCTTT. This gives the protein CASAPGTENTEAFF. Filled out from reference TRBV28 and TRBJ1-1, the complete variable domain reads DVKVTQSSRYLVKRTGEKVFLECVQDMDHENMFWYRQDPGLGLRLIYFSYDVKMKEKGDIPEGYSVSREKKERFSLILESASTNQTSMYLCASAPGTENTEAFFGQGTRLTVV.

The rearrangement joins TRBV4-1 to TRBJ1-1; D ambiguous. Trimming removed 3 bases at V and 1 base at J, with 9 bases between. The length of the CDR3 is 14 residues. Germline V gene data show CDR1 as MGHRA and CDR2 as YSYEKL. For the CDR3, the DNA is TGCGCCAGCAGCCATTTAACAGAGAACACTGAAGCTTTCTTT. Amino acid sequence: CASSHLTENTEAFF.

The chain links TRBV5-8 to TRBJ1-2, with TRBD1 identical over 7 bases. This CDR3 comprises 13 residues. Germline V gene lookup returns CDR1 SGHTS and CDR2 YDEGEE. The V gene end was trimmed by 1 base and the J gene end by 6 bases; junction bases not matched to a gene: 3. In nucleotides, the CDR3 is TGTGCCAGCAGCTTGTCAGGGGGGAATGGCTACACCTTC. Amino acid sequence: CASSLSGGNGYTF.

In this sample, this clone turned up a few times. The gene calls are TRBV6-1 and TRBJ1-5; possible D gene TRBD1, 5 bases. From germline, CDR1 is MNHNS and CDR2 SASEGT. Trimming took 4 bases from V and 3 from J, leaving 16 bases between them. The CDR3 covers 16 residues. The CDR3 nucleotides read TGTGCCAGCAGTGGACAGCGGGGGGTGATCAATCAGCCCCAGCATTTT. It is translated as CASSGQRGVINQPQHF.

This clone was counted only a few times. This chain joins TRBV5-5 and TRBJ1-2; 8 bases are shared with TRBD1. There are 15 residues in the CDR3. Looked up from germline, CDR1 is SGHKS and CDR2 is YYEKEE (reference sequence). J gave up 7 bases and V 1 base, and 9 bases lay outside the gene matches. The CDR3 reads CASSLSAAGGTGYTF. The DNA for the CDR3 is TGTGCCAGCAGCTTGTCGGCGGCAGGGGGCACTGGCTACACCTTC. Complete variable domain (other parts from reference TRBV5-5 and TRBJ1-2): DAGVTQSPTHLIKTRGQQVTLRCSPISGHKSVSWYQQVLGQGPQFIFQYYEKEERGRGNFPDRFSARQFPNYSSELNVNALLLGDSALYLCASSLSAAGGTGYTFGSGTRLTVV.

The rearrangement uses TRBV2 and TRBJ2-7; D may be TRBD1 (5 bases). CDR1 is SNHLY, CDR2 FYNNEI, per germline. This CDR3 contains 13 residues. The V end was cut by 3 bases, the J end by 1 base, with 7 bases between. The CDR3 region has the DNA TGTGCCAGCAGTGATGACAGATCCTACGAGCAGTACTTC. Translated, it gives CASSDDRSYEQYF.

Concerning this clone: A junction end diverges from the germline sequence, so it may reflect a read error. The rearrangement uses TRBV7-9 and TRBJ2-3; perhaps TRBD2 as D (6 bases). The length of the CDR3 is 12 residues. Germline CDR1 reads SEHNR; CDR2 reads FQNEAQ (reference sequence). The DNA for the CDR3 is TGTTCCAGCAGGTGGGGGGAGGATACGCAGTATTTT. Translation: CSSRWGEDTQYF.

The CDR3 reads CASSIVPGDTEAFF. The CDR3 DNA reads as TGTGCCAGTAGTATAGTTCCGGGAGACACTGAAGCTTTCTTT. The J gene is TRBJ1-1, the V gene TRBV19; no reliable D call. V lost 1 base, J lost 3 bases, and 9 bases lay in between. CDR1 LNHDA and CDR2 SQIVND come from the germline V gene (reference sequence). This CDR3 is 14 amino acids long.

The chain is built from TRBV9 and TRBJ1-3, with D unclear. Germline V CDR1 and CDR2: SGDLS, YYNGEE. Trimming stripped 1 base from V and 0 bases from J, with 11 bases between. This CDR3 region has 16 residues. The CDR3 DNA sequence: TGTGCCAGCAGCGTATCGCGACTGTCCTCTGGAAACACCATATATTTT. It yields the protein CASSVSRLSSGNTIYF.

As for this clone: Other DNA sequences of this sample code for an identical CDR3. J is TRBJ2-7 and V is TRBV18, with D unresolved. This CDR3 comprises 14 residues. Germline V gives CDR1 KGHSH, CDR2 LQKENI. The ends were cut back, 0 bases at V and 1 base at J, with 7 bases in the middle. CDR3 sequence reads: CASSPPAGSYEQYF. CDR3 in DNA: TGTGCCAGCTCACCACCGGCAGGATCCTACGAGCAGTACTTC.

The chain recombines TRBV30 with TRBJ2-7, with no clear D. This CDR3 spans 12 amino acids. Deletions cut 7 bases from V and 0 bases from J, with 10 bases between. The germline gives CDR1 GTSNPN, CDR2 SVGIG (reference sequence). CDR3 DNA sequence: TGTGCCTCTGTTTCCGGCTCCTACGAGCAGTACTTC. Its translation: CASVSGSYEQYF.

DNA of the CDR3: TGTGCCAGCAGCTTAGGCCTAGGGGCCCCCACGGAGACCCAGTACTTC. It codes for CASSLGLGAPTETQYF. V is TRBV11-2 and J is TRBJ2-5; perhaps TRBD1 as D (5 bases). The CDR3 consists of 16 residues. Germline loops: CDR1 SGHAT, CDR2 FQNNGV. The germline V and J ends were trimmed by 1 base and 5 bases, with 17 bases remaining between them.

The gene calls are TRBV4-2 and TRBJ1-4; 9 bases fit TRBD1. Germline V lookup: CDR1 LGHNA, CDR2 YNFKEQ. The CDR3 totals 14 residues. J lost 17 bases, V lost 1 base, and 11 bases had no gene match. CDR3 DNA sequence: TGTGCCAGCAGCCAAGGGAGTCAGGGGGACAGGGAATTTTTT. Residues: CASSQGSQGDREFF.

The CDR3 region is CAISESRRKETQYF. The CDR3 DNA follows: TGTGCCATCAGTGAGTCGCGTAGAAAAGAGACCCAGTACTTC. The chain joins TRBV10-3 to TRBJ2-5; D not resolved. The CDR3 extends over 14 amino acids. The V end was cut by 0 bases, the J end by 3 bases, with 8 bases between. CDR1 and CDR2 from the germline V gene are ENHRY and SYGVKD.

The chain has TRBV9 and TRBJ1-2; D remains ambiguous. The CDR3 has 15 residues. Germline V gene sequence: CDR1 SGDLS, CDR2 YYNGEE. V was clipped by 4 bases and J by 3 bases, with 16 bases between them. Here the CDR3 reads CASSPDTSRDYGYTF. CDR3 DNA: TGTGCCAGCAGCCCTGACACCAGTCGCGACTATGGCTACACCTTC. The full variable domain, completed using reference TRBV9 and TRBJ1-2, is DSGVTQTPKHLITATGQRVTLRCSPRSGDLSVYWYQQSLDQGLQFLIQYYNGEERAKGNILERFSAQQFPDLHSELNLSSLELGDSALYFCASSPDTSRDYGYTFGSGTRLTVV.

This clone was counted a few times. This chain connects TRBV10-3 to TRBJ1-4; D gene unclear. Per germline, CDR1 ENHRY and CDR2 SYGVKD. Trimming shortened V by 6 bases and J by 5 bases, and 19 bases separated the two germline ends. There are 16 residues in the CDR3. The CDR3 bases are TGTGCCATCAGCGAGGAAGCCGGACTCTCGAATGAAAAACTGTTTTTT. Protein: CAISEEAGLSNEKLFF.

The chain has TRBV6-6 and TRBJ2-7, with unresolved D. V lost 0 bases to trimming and J lost 6 bases, with 6 bases between them. CDR3 length equals 12 residues. The germline V gene encodes CDR1 MNHNY and CDR2 SVGAGI (reference sequence). CDR3 sequence: CASSYSFSEQYF. In DNA, the CDR3 is TGTGCCAGCAGTTACTCGTTTAGCGAGCAGTACTTC.

This clone turned up a few times. The rearrangement uses TRBV7-6 and TRBJ1-1; 7 bases align to TRBD1. The CDR3 length is 12 residues. The V and J ends lost 1 base and 11 bases, in that order; junction bases with no gene match: 4. The germline V gene has CDR1 SGHVS and CDR2 FNYEAQ. Here the CDR3 reads CASSLVTGAAFF. The CDR3 coding sequence is TGTGCCAGCAGCTTAGTAACAGGGGCGGCTTTCTTT. The full variable domain, completed using reference TRBV7-6 and TRBJ1-1, is GAGVSQSPRYKVTKRGQDVALRCDPISGHVSLYWYRQALGQGPEFLTYFNYEAQQDKSGLPNDRFSAERPEGSISTLTIQRTEQRDSAMYRCASSLVTGAAFFGQGTRLTVV.

This sequence joins TRBV11-2 and TRBJ2-4, with D perhaps TRBD1 (6 bases). Germline V lookup: CDR1 SGHAT, CDR2 FQNNGV. CDR3 length: 14 amino acids. Between the trimmed V and J ends, which lost 7 bases and 7 bases, there was a span of 17 bases. The CDR3 spells CASTLPGALNIQYF. As DNA, the CDR3 is TGTGCCAGCACTCTCCCAGGGGCTTTGAACATTCAGTACTTC.

This rearrangement joins TRBV5-1 to TRBJ2-1; TRBD2 matches at 10 bases. Per the germline V gene, CDR1 is SGHRS and CDR2 is YFSETQ. CDR3 size: 15 residues. The V segment lost 3 bases and the J segment 6 bases; nucleotides outside the gene matches: 6. DNA for the CDR3: TGCGCCAGCAGCTCAGGAGCGGGAGGGAGCAATGAGCAGTTCTTC. This sequence encodes CASSSGAGGSNEQFF.